A selection of T cell receptor beta chains follows, all from one sample in a study of preoperative IRX-2 immunotherapy in early breast cancer. TCRdb's copy holds only in-frame clones and misses some; the assay was immunoSEQ multiplex PCR. There are approximately 100,000 clones in the sample; 75% to 90% occur only once, and roughly 1.9% lies in the top ten. Here the sequenced sample was tumor tissue, taken after IRX-2 immunotherapy. These receptors were obtained from a human donor with breast cancer. Both conserved end residues are part of each CDR3. A D gene is named only where the DNA matches it firmly. Clone size is stated in some rows and not others, as once, few, many or a class when expanded.

TRBJ2-1,few,TRBV28,NA,CASSPPTGRGGNEQFF,TGTGCCAGCAGCCCCCCAACTGGCAGGGGAGGCAATGAGCAGTTCTTC
TRBJ1-4,NA,TRBV5-1,NA,CASSLDLRGNEKLFF,TGCGCCAGCAGCTTGGATCTCCGGGGCAATGAAAAACTGTTTTTT
TRBJ2-5,NA,TRBV6-8,NA,CASSSPRETQYF,TGTGCCAGCAGTTCCCCCCGGGAGACCCAGTACTTC
TRBJ2-7,NA,TRBV28,TRBD1,CASRAIQGAGYEQYF,TGTGCCAGCAGGGCCATACAGGGGGCAGGGTACGAGCAGTACTTC
TRBJ2-1,NA,TRBV19,NA,CASSAGTHIYNEQFF,TGTGCCAGTAGCGCCGGGACCCATATCTACAATGAGCAGTTCTTC
TRBJ1-2,NA,TRBV6-8,TRBD1,CASSYTSGTATTNYGYTF,TGTGCCAGCAGTTATACCTCCGGGACAGCTACTACTAACTATGGCTACACCTTC
TRBJ1-1,NA,TRBV19,NA,CASSRTGTQFLGTEAFF,TGTGCCAGTAGTAGGACCGGGACACAATTCCTGGGCACTGAAGCTTTCTTT
TRBJ1-4,NA,TRBV28,TRBD1,CASSFMGTANEKLFF,TGTGCCAGCAGTTTTATGGGGACAGCGAATGAAAAACTGTTTTTT
TRBJ2-2,once,TRBV19,TRBD2,CASSIVGRAGSNTGELFF,TGTGCCAGTAGTATAGTTGGCCGAGCGGGGTCGAACACCGGGGAGCTGTTTTTT
TRBJ1-1,NA,TRBV18,TRBD1,CASSTSGGNTEAFF,TGTGCCAGCTCCACGTCAGGGGGGAACACTGAAGCTTTCTTT
TRBJ1-2,many,TRBV6-8,NA,CASSSGPYGYTF,TGTGCCAGTAGTTCAGGGCCCTATGGCTACACCTTC
TRBJ2-2,NA,TRBV10-1,NA,CASSPGQKKNTGELFF,TGCGCCAGTAGTCCTGGACAGAAGAAGAACACCGGGGAGCTGTTTTTT
TRBJ2-2,NA,TRBV5-1,TRBD2,CASSSGGHGTGELFF,TGCGCCAGCAGCTCGGGAGGGCACGGCACCGGGGAGCTGTTTTTT
TRBJ1-1,NA,TRBV28,NA,CASSLRGGCEAFF,TGTGCCAGCAGTTTACGTGGGGGGTGTGAAGCTTTCTTT
TRBJ2-5,NA,TRBV11-3,NA,CASSREGNVGETQYF,TGTGCCAGCAGCCGCGAGGGAAACGTCGGAGAGACCCAGTACTTC
TRBJ1-3,NA,TRBV29-1,NA,CSVVKGWEGNTIYF,TGCAGCGTTGTCAAGGGTTGGGAAGGAAACACCATATATTTT
TRBJ2-3,NA,TRBV29-1,NA,CSVERQLSTDTQYF,TGCAGCGTTGAGCGACAGTTATCCACAGATACGCAGTATTTT
TRBJ2-1,NA,TRBV12-5,TRBD2,CASGLLTPGLAVPNEQFF,TGTGCTAGTGGTTTGTTAACGCCGGGACTAGCGGTTCCCAATGAGCAGTTCTTC
TRBJ1-2,NA,TRBV30,TRBD1,CAWSLTPGQLYGYTF,TGTGCCTGGAGTTTGACCCCGGGACAGCTCTATGGCTACACCTTC
TRBJ2-1,NA,TRBV12-5,NA,CASGLEGPGGSYNEQFF,TGTGCTAGTGGTTTGGAAGGACCCGGAGGGTCCTACAATGAGCAGTTCTTC
TRBJ2-3,NA,TRBV25-1,TRBD1,CASSELGTGDTDTQYF,TGTGCCAGCAGTGAATTAGGGACAGGGGACACAGATACGCAGTATTTT
TRBJ2-1,NA,TRBV5-1,NA,CASSLVGGVAGNEQFF,TGCGCCAGCAGCTTGGTTGGCGGGGTGGCGGGCAATGAGCAGTTCTTC
TRBJ1-2,medium-sized,TRBV6-8,NA,CASSYSRGPNYGYTF,TGTGCCAGCAGTTACTCCCGGGGACCCAACTATGGCTACACCTTC
TRBJ2-6,NA,TRBV19,NA,CASSILGRDHSGANVLTF,TGTGCCAGTAGTATTCTTGGCAGGGATCACTCTGGGGCCAACGTCCTGACTTTC
TRBJ1-6,NA,TRBV30,NA,CAWSGRRGARSPLHF,TGTGCCTGGAGTGGCCGGCGGGGCGCCCGGTCACCCCTCCACTTT
TRBJ1-4,NA,TRBV19,TRBD1,CASTGQAEKLFF,TGTGCCAGTACCGGACAGGCTGAAAAACTGTTTTTT
TRBJ2-7,NA,TRBV11-3,TRBD2,CASSTSSGGGSYEQYF,TGTGCCAGCAGCACGTCTAGCGGGGGGGGATCCTACGAGCAGTACTTC
TRBJ1-3,NA,TRBV28,TRBD1,CASRGQQRNTIYF,TGTGCCAGCAGGGGACAGCAGAGAAACACCATATATTTT
TRBJ2-7,NA,TRBV6-8,NA,CASSYSRANYEQYF,TGTGCCAGCAGTTACTCGCGGGCCAACTACGAGCAGTACTTC
TRBJ1-5,NA,TRBV6-8,NA,CASSDSEGTHDLQPQHF,TGTGCCAGCAGTGACTCCGAAGGGACTCATGATCTTCAGCCCCAGCATTTT
TRBJ2-7,NA,TRBV18,NA,CASSPPGVPYEQYF,TGTGCCAGCTCACCGCCAGGGGTTCCCTACGAGCAGTACTTC
TRBJ1-1,NA,TRBV5-1,TRBD1,CASSTGQVNTEAFF,TGCGCCAGCAGCACGGGACAGGTGAACACTGAAGCTTTCTTT
TRBJ1-4,once,TRBV5-1,TRBD1,CASSWGQGGEKLFF,TGCGCCAGCAGCTGGGGACAGGGAGGTGAAAAACTGTTTTTT
TRBJ1-2,NA,TRBV6-8,TRBD1,CASSYSGTVYGYTF,TGTGCCAGCAGTTACTCGGGGACAGTCTATGGCTACACCTTC
TRBJ2-7,NA,TRBV25-1,NA,CASTLSGSYEQYF,TGTGCCAGCACTCTCTCCGGGAGCTACGAGCAGTACTTC
TRBJ1-4,NA,TRBV29-1,NA,CSATSSTTNEKLFF,TGCAGCGCAACCTCGTCCACAACTAATGAAAAACTGTTTTTT
TRBJ1-6,NA,TRBV5-1,TRBD1,CASSLSGTDNSPLHF,TGCGCCAGCAGCTTGTCCGGGACAGATAATTCACCCCTCCACTTT
TRBJ2-4,NA,TRBV28,TRBD2,CASSGAGLAGRGDIQYF,TGTGCCAGCAGTGGGGCGGGGCTAGCGGGGAGGGGCGACATTCAGTACTTC
TRBJ1-1,NA,TRBV30,NA,CAWSVKAGKRIEAFF,TGTGCCTGGAGTGTAAAGGCAGGGAAGAGGATAGAAGCTTTCTTT
TRBJ2-1,NA,TRBV7-7,NA,CASSLAPTSVTYNEQFF,TGTGCCAGCAGCTTAGCTCCCACTTCAGTCACGTACAATGAGCAGTTCTTC
TRBJ2-1,NA,TRBV7-6,NA,CASSSSGISSYNEQFF,TGTGCCAGCAGCAGTAGCGGAATAAGCTCCTACAATGAGCAGTTCTTC
TRBJ2-7,NA,TRBV5-1,NA,CASSLGGGSVNYEQYF,TGCGCCAGCAGCTTGGGTGGTGGTAGCGTAAACTACGAGCAGTACTTC
TRBJ1-5,NA,TRBV28,NA,CASSLQINQPQHF,TGTGCCAGCAGTCTGCAGATTAATCAGCCCCAGCATTTT
TRBJ2-5,NA,TRBV15,NA,CATSRTRGKQETQYF,TGTGCCACCAGCAGGACAAGGGGGAAGCAAGAGACCCAGTACTTC
TRBJ2-3,NA,TRBV29-1,TRBD2,CSVEETSGRIRSTDTQYF,TGCAGCGTTGAAGAGACTAGCGGGAGGATACGTAGCACAGATACGCAGTATTTT